This TCR beta chain was identified during a study of cytomegalovirus exposure and HLA in healthy donors. As for the study in general: As an earlier analysis found, about 200 million T cells yielded 117 million unique TCR beta sequences. Findings of the study overall: Most likely, a cluster of highly shared sequence variants arose as a sequencing artifact.

A word on this clone: Its specificity is unknown.

Use of 60 Vbeta and 13 Jbeta primers characterized the PCR. Sequencing was performed with immunoSEQ multiplex PCR; in TCRdb, only in-frame clones are kept and a portion is missing. The sample totals approximately 110,000 clones; its top ten clones hold roughly 0.64%. Trimming removed 0 bases at V and 6 bases at J, with 12 bases between. Per the germline V gene, CDR1 is LGHNA and CDR2 is YNFKEQ. CDR3 length equals 14 residues. The J gene is TRBJ2-7, the V gene TRBV4-2; D unresolved. Sequencing was done on a sample of PBMCs. The clonotype was recovered from a man aged 45-65 years in good health and CMV-seronegative. CDR3 sequence (DNA): TGTGCCAGCAGCCAAGAGAGCCCTATGAGCGAGCAGTACTTC. Translating gives CASSQESPMSEQYF.